These 26 T cell receptor beta chains originate from one sample sequenced in a study of early T cells in non-severe SARS-CoV-2 infection. MiXCR was run by TCRdb on the 5' RACE reads, yielding one entry per CDR3 protein. Of about 60,000 distinct CDR3 sequences in the sample, more than 13% are singletons; the top ten hold about 9.1%. The sample consisted of whole blood, taken at baseline. These receptors were obtained from an adult who was a healthcare worker with PCR-confirmed SARS-CoV-2 infection or an uninfected control (not recorded which).

In its sample, this clonotype was seen a few times. V usage is TRBV19 and J usage is TRBJ2-1, with 10 bases identical to TRBD2. This CDR3 region has 17 residues. Looked up from germline, CDR1 is LNHDA and CDR2 is SQIVND (reference sequence). Trimming removed 5 bases from V and 0 bases from J; junction bases left unmatched: 7. The CDR3 DNA reads TGTGCCAGTAGTTTCCGAGGGACTAGCGTCTCCTACAATGAGCAGTTCTTC. This codes for CASSFRGTSVSYNEQFF.

The chain carries TRBV10-3 and TRBJ2-3; D is ambiguous. The germline gives CDR1 ENHRY, CDR2 SYGVKD. V dropped 4 bases and J dropped 0 bases, with 8 bases sitting between them. This CDR3 region has 14 residues. The CDR3 spells CAISVGTSTDTQYF. The CDR3 region has the DNA TGTGCCATCAGTGTAGGTACTAGCACAGATACGCAGTATTTT.

This clonotype was detected a few times. The CDR3 region is CSARDPRLAVDTQYF. The CDR3, as DNA: TGCAGTGCTAGAGATCCACGGCTAGCGGTAGATACGCAGTATTTT. This rearrangement joins TRBV20-1 to TRBJ2-3; 7 nucleotides agree with TRBD2. This CDR3 has 15 residues. V lost 0 bases, J lost 5 bases, and 8 bases stayed unmatched. In germline, CDR1 is DFQATT, CDR2 SNEGSKA (reference sequence).

This clonotype was observed at least ten times. The rearrangement links TRBV10-3 to TRBJ2-7, with D perhaps TRBD2 (5 bases). Looked up from germline, CDR1 is ENHRY and CDR2 is SYGVKD. Trimming cost V 7 bases and J 5 bases, with 24 bases left between them. The CDR3 loop spans 16 amino acids. CDR3 nucleotide sequence: TGTGCCATCATGGGAACCGACCGCCGGGAAGGGAACGAGCAGTACTTC. Residues: CAIMGTDRREGNEQYF.

This clonotype was seen at least ten times. The rearrangement uses TRBV28 and TRBJ1-5; D uncertain. Trimming removed 6 bases from V and 0 bases from J, with 9 bases in between. This CDR3 comprises 14 residues. The germline V gene encodes CDR1 MDHEN and CDR2 SYDVKM. This CDR3 is CASSLTRSNQPQHF. Written as DNA, the CDR3 is TGTGCCAGCAGCCTTACACGTAGCAATCAGCCCCAGCATTTT.

This clonotype was observed a few times. The V and J genes are TRBV12-3 or TRBV12-4 and TRBJ1-1, with TRBD1 matching 7 bases. With V trimmed by 5 bases and J by 1 base, 1 base remained unmatched. There are 13 residues in the CDR3. The CDR3 region is CASSRDRNTEAFF. The CDR3 DNA sequence: TGTGCCAGCAGTCGGGACAGGAACACTGAAGCTTTCTTT.

This clonotype was detected a few times. The chain has TRBV12-3 or TRBV12-4 and TRBJ2-5; 7 bases map to TRBD1. V was pared by 1 base and J by 5 bases, with 10 bases of the junction left unmatched. This CDR3 spans 16 amino acids. Here the CDR3 reads CASSLGTGVGEETQYF. As DNA, the CDR3 is TGTGCCAGCAGTTTAGGGACAGGCGTTGGGGAGGAGACCCAGTACTTC.

This clonotype was seen repeatedly, ten times or more. The chain has TRBV6-5 and TRBJ2-3; 10 bases line up with TRBD2. There are 14 residues in the CDR3. Germline loops: CDR1 MNHEY, CDR2 SVGAGI. V lost 6 bases, J lost 3 bases, and 3 bases stayed unmatched. CDR3 residues: CASRTGLATDTQYF. CDR3 DNA sequence: TGTGCCAGCAGGACGGGACTAGCGACAGATACGCAGTATTTT.

V gene TRBV7-9 combines with J gene TRBJ1-1; D uncertain. This CDR3 has 13 amino acids. Trimming stripped 5 bases from V and 1 base from J, with 8 bases between. Germline loops: CDR1 SEHNR, CDR2 FQNEAQ (reference sequence). This chain's CDR3 is CASSLGSNTEAFF. DNA for the CDR3: TGTGCCAGCAGCCTAGGGTCGAACACTGAAGCTTTCTTT.

In this sample, this clonotype turned up a few times. The rearrangement joins TRBV3-1 to TRBJ2-4; no firm D call. This CDR3 contains 19 residues. Trimming shortened V by 0 bases and J by 0 bases, and 18 bases separated the two germline ends. Germline V lookup: CDR1 LGHDT, CDR2 YNNKEL (reference sequence). Here the CDR3 DNA reads TGTGCCAGCAGCCAAGATTTAGGTGGGAAAGTTTTAGCCAAAAACATTCAGTACTTC. Protein product: CASSQDLGGKVLAKNIQYF.

This rearrangement joins TRBV10-1 to TRBJ1-5; the D is unclear. Germline assignment: CDR1 WNHNN and CDR2 SYGVQD (reference sequence). The CDR3 is 13 residues long. With 2 bases removed from V and 4 bases from J, the gap between germline ends came to 6 bases. CDR3 bases: TGCGCCAGCAGTGAGGGGATTAATCAGCCCCAGCATTTT. It yields the protein CASSEGINQPQHF.

This clonotype has more than one count but fewer than ten. The genes are TRBV11-2 and TRBJ1-4; D remains unclear. The CDR3 length is 16 residues. The V and J ends lost 1 base and 6 bases respectively, with 15 bases between them. CDR1 and CDR2 from the germline V gene are SGHAT and FQNNGV. The CDR3, as DNA: TGTGCCAGCAGCTTAGCGTGGTACAGAGAGGATGAAAAACTGTTTTTT. Protein product: CASSLAWYREDEKLFF.

There are many counts of this clonotype. V is TRBV29-1 and J is TRBJ1-1, with TRBD1 as a possible D gene (6 bases). Germline lookup yields CDR1 SQVTM and CDR2 ANQGSEA. CDR3 length: 13 amino acids. Trimming took 7 bases from V and 1 from J, leaving 13 bases between them. CDR3 residues: CSAAQGTNTEAFF. In nucleotides, the CDR3 is TGCAGCGCCGCCCAGGGGACGAACACTGAAGCTTTCTTT.

Concerning this clonotype: Germline is not matched at one junction end, which may reflect a read error. This chain joins TRBV7-6 and TRBJ1-6; 9 nucleotides match TRBD1. The germline V gene has CDR1 SGHVS and CDR2 FNYEAQ. The CDR3 sequence is 15 residues long. The CDR3 DNA reads as TGTGCCAGCAGCTTGGACAGGGGCGAAGATTCACCCCGCCACTTT. It encodes CASSLDRGEDSPRHF.

The V gene is TRBV3-1, the J gene TRBJ2-3; D is uncertain. This CDR3 region has 12 residues. V shed 4 bases and J shed 4 bases, with 6 bases lying between them. Germline V gene sequence: CDR1 LGHDT, CDR2 YNNKEL (reference sequence). For the CDR3, the DNA is TGTGCCAGCAGCCGGACCTCAGATACGCAGTATTTT. It is translated as CASSRTSDTQYF.

The chain carries TRBV28 and TRBJ2-7; 13 positions agree with TRBD2. This CDR3 is built from 19 residues. Trimming cost V 4 bases and J 4 bases; bases outside gene matches: 16. CDR1 is MDHEN and CDR2 is SYDVKM in the germline V gene. Here the CDR3 reads CASSSPGGGTSGKVYEQYF. CDR3 coding DNA: TGTGCCAGCAGTTCCCCCGGGGGGGGGACTAGCGGGAAAGTTTACGAGCAGTACTTC. Together with reference TRBV28 and TRBJ2-7, the CDR3 gives the full variable domain: DVKVTQSSRYLVKRTGEKVFLECVQDMDHENMFWYRQDPGLGLRLIYFSYDVKMKEKGDIPEGYSVSREKKERFSLILESASTNQTSMYLCASSSPGGGTSGKVYEQYFGPGTRLTVT.

This clonotype was counted only a few times. This chain connects TRBV2 to TRBJ2-3; D remains unclear. Germline lookup yields CDR1 SNHLY and CDR2 FYNNEI. This CDR3 region has 14 residues. The ends were cut back, 7 bases at V and 8 bases at J, with 19 bases in the middle. Written as DNA, the CDR3 is TGTGCCAGCACCAAGGAAGACATTTTCGGTACGCAGTATTTT. Its protein product is CASTKEDIFGTQYF. Full variable domain (remainder filled in from reference TRBV2 and TRBJ2-3): EPEVTQTPSHQVTQMGQEVILRCVPISNHLYFYWYRQILGQKVEFLVSFYNNEISEKSEIFDDQFSVERPDGSNFTLKIRSTKLEDSAMYFCASTKEDIFGTQYFGPGTRLTVL.

This clonotype was seen a few times. The J gene is TRBJ1-3, the V gene TRBV7-9; no firm D call. The CDR3 totals 17 residues. Trimming pared 2 bases from V and 0 bases from J, leaving 14 bases between. Per the germline V gene, CDR1 is SEHNR and CDR2 is FQNEAQ (reference sequence). CDR3 sequence reads: CASSLPSVALSGNTIYF. Here the CDR3 DNA reads TGTGCCAGCAGCTTACCTTCCGTCGCACTCTCTGGAAACACCATATATTTT. Variable domain in full (rest from reference TRBV7-9 and TRBJ1-3): DTGVSQNPRHKITKRGQNVTFRCDPISEHNRLYWYRQTLGQGPEFLTYFQNEAQLEKSRLLSDRFSAERPKGSFSTLEIQRTEQGDSAMYLCASSLPSVALSGNTIYFGEGSWLTVV.

This chain links TRBV5-1 with TRBJ2-3, with 8 bases that match TRBD2. V was clipped by 2 bases and J by 4 bases; unmatched bases: 6. CDR1 SGHRS and CDR2 YFSETQ come from the germline V gene. The CDR3 has 15 residues. CDR3 nucleotide sequence: TGCGCCAGCAGCTTAGGAGCGGGAGTTGCAGATACGCAGTATTTT. It encodes CASSLGAGVADTQYF.

The J gene is TRBJ1-1, the V gene TRBV12-3 or TRBV12-4, with D hard to call. The V end lost 3 bases, the J end lost 1 base, and 9 bases lay between the germline ends. The CDR3 extends over 14 amino acids. For the CDR3, the DNA is TGTGCCAGCAGTTTTAGTGGGCAGAACACTGAAGCTTTCTTT. Its translation: CASSFSGQNTEAFF.

There are many counts of this clonotype. The V and J genes are TRBV28 and TRBJ1-2, with D hard to call. CDR1 is MDHEN, CDR2 SYDVKM, per germline. The CDR3 covers 12 residues. Trimming removed 6 bases at V and 7 bases at J, with 12 bases between. In nucleotides, the CDR3 is TGTGCCAGCAGCAATCTAGGCGCTGGCTACACCTTC. Amino acid sequence: CASSNLGAGYTF.

This clonotype was seen a few times. The rearrangement links TRBV24-1 to TRBJ2-2; 9 bases line up with TRBD2. Per the germline V gene, CDR1 is KGHDR and CDR2 is SFDVKD. V was pared by 5 bases and J by 0 bases, with 9 bases of the junction left unmatched. The CDR3 runs 18 residues. Here the CDR3 reads CATSALAGPDANTGELFF. DNA of the CDR3: TGTGCCACCAGTGCACTAGCGGGTCCCGACGCGAACACCGGGGAGCTGTTTTTT.

In this sample, this clonotype turned up a few times. The rearrangement joins TRBV3-1 to TRBJ1-1; D not resolved. Trimming stripped 0 bases from V and 4 bases from J, with 3 bases between. The CDR3 contains 12 residues. The germline V gene has CDR1 LGHDT and CDR2 YNNKEL (reference sequence). CDR3 loop: CASSQEVTEAFF. DNA for the CDR3: TGTGCCAGCAGCCAAGAGGTCACTGAAGCTTTCTTT.

This CDR3 is CASKIVETENSPLHF. Here the CDR3 DNA reads TGTGCCAGCAAGATTGTTGAGACCGAAAATTCACCCCTCCACTTT. The rearrangement uses TRBV6-1 and TRBJ1-6; D call uncertain. CDR1 and CDR2 (germline): MNHNS, SASEGT. The CDR3 loop spans 15 amino acids. V was trimmed by 7 bases and J by 7 bases, leaving 17 bases between them.

Ten or more counts support this clonotype. This chain uses TRBV27 with TRBJ1-1; 7 positions agree with TRBD1. The trim removed 6 bases at V and 1 base at J, leaving 5 bases unmatched. From germline, CDR1 is MNHEY and CDR2 SMNVEV (reference sequence). This CDR3 region has 14 residues. The CDR3 DNA sequence: TGTGCCAGCAGGCTACAGGGGAAGAACACTGAAGCTTTCTTT. Its protein is CASRLQGKNTEAFF.

This clonotype has only one observation. The V call is TRBV11-2, the J call TRBJ2-3; TRBD1 is a possible D gene (5 bases). With 4 bases removed from V and 6 bases from J, the gap between germline ends came to 8 bases. Per the germline V gene, CDR1 is SGHAT and CDR2 is FQNNGV. The CDR3 runs to 12 residues. As DNA, the CDR3 is TGTGCCAGCAGCTGGGGCCGCGATACGCAGTATTTT. Translating it yields CASSWGRDTQYF. Full variable domain (missing parts from reference TRBV11-2 and TRBJ2-3): EAGVAQSPRYKIIEKRQSVAFWCNPISGHATLYWYQQILGQGPKLLIQFQNNGVVDDSQLPKDRFSAERLKGVDSTLKIQPAKLEDSAVYLCASSWGRDTQYFGPGTRLTVL.